These 18 T cell receptor beta chains were all obtained from the same sample, sequenced in a study of blood T cell repertoires in COVID-19. The method was immunoSEQ multiplex PCR; TCRdb's version includes in-frame clones alone and lacks a portion of them. Here the sample spans 150,000 to 200,000 clones, about 79% being singletons. The sample was peripheral blood. The receptors stem from an older woman with acute or convalescent COVID-19.

This clone was recorded a few times. This sequence joins TRBV5-5 and TRBJ1-6, with a possible D match to TRBD1 (5 bases). V lost 4 bases and J 7 bases, leaving 12 bases between the germline ends. The CDR3 is 14 residues long. Germline V CDR1 and CDR2: SGHKS, YYEKEE (reference sequence). This chain's CDR3 is CASSPLGGNSPLHF. In DNA, the CDR3 is TGTGCCAGCAGCCCCCTTGGGGGGAATTCACCCCTCCACTTT.

This chain joins TRBV5-1 and TRBJ2-3, with D unclear. V lost 0 bases to trimming and J lost 2 bases, with 10 bases between them. This CDR3 contains 15 residues. CDR1 is SGHRS and CDR2 is YFSETQ in the germline V gene. CDR3 nucleotides: TGCGCCAGCAGCTTGGACTCACCGAACACAGATACGCAGTATTTT. It encodes CASSLDSPNTDTQYF.

The chain is built from TRBV30 and TRBJ1-2, with TRBD1 as a possible D gene (6 bases). V was cut by 0 bases and J by 3 bases, with 11 bases left in between. Per germline, CDR1 GTSNPN and CDR2 SVGIG (reference sequence). The CDR3 is 14 residues long. CDR3 sequence reads: CAWSVGGGDYGYTF. DNA for the CDR3: TGTGCCTGGAGTGTGGGGGGGGGCGACTATGGCTACACCTTC.

This clone was counted between two and nine times. DNA of the CDR3: TGTGCCAGCAGCCAAGGCGCGGGGGAGTGGCAGCCCCAGCATTTT. This encodes CASSQGAGEWQPQHF. The chain employs TRBV3-1 (or the pseudogene TRBV3-2) and TRBJ1-5, with D possibly matching TRBD1 (5 bases). With 1 base removed from V and 7 bases from J, the gap between germline ends came to 14 bases. Germline V gene data show CDR1 as LGHDT and CDR2 as YNNKEL (reference sequence). This CDR3 spans 15 amino acids.

This sequence joins TRBV13 and TRBJ1-2, with 12 bases aligning to TRBD1. The CDR3 consists of 16 residues. CDR1 is PRHDT and CDR2 is FYEKMQ in the germline V gene (reference sequence). V was clipped by 2 bases and J by 7 bases; unmatched bases: 8. CDR3 protein: CASSLNPGQGAGGYTF. Written as DNA, the CDR3 is TGTGCCAGCAGCTTAAACCCGGGACAGGGGGCCGGTGGCTACACCTTC.

The chain combines TRBV3-1 (or the pseudogene TRBV3-2) with TRBJ1-1; no firm D call. The CDR3 runs to 14 residues. Germline CDR1 and CDR2: LGHDT and YNNKEL (reference sequence). With 4 bases removed from V and 6 bases from J, the gap between germline ends came to 15 bases. In DNA form, the CDR3 reads TGTGCCAGCAGCCCCTCATTAACGAGGGCTGAAGCTTTCTTT. It is translated as CASSPSLTRAEAFF.

The gene calls are TRBV12-1 and TRBJ2-7; the table's D call of TRBD1 was not tested on the DNA. TRBV12-1 is a recognized pseudogene. The length of the CDR3 is 14 residues. In DNA, the CDR3 is TGTGCCAGCATCCCAGGACAGGGGCCCTACGAGCAGTACTTC. Translation gives CASIPGQGPYEQYF.

This clone occurred a few times. The chain combines TRBV12-3 or TRBV12-4 with TRBJ2-7; no clear D gene. The CDR3 is 12 residues long. V was trimmed by 3 bases and J by 4 bases, leaving 7 bases between them. The CDR3 is CASSFDGYEQYF. In nucleotides, the CDR3 is TGTGCCAGCAGTTTTGACGGGTACGAGCAGTACTTC.

This clone occurred a few times. This chain uses TRBV3-1 (or the pseudogene TRBV3-2) with TRBJ1-1, with 8 bases that match TRBD1. This CDR3 is 16 amino acids long. J gave up 5 bases and V 3 bases, and 11 bases lay outside the gene matches. CDR1 LGHDT and CDR2 YNNKEL come from the germline V gene (reference sequence). The CDR3 DNA follows: TGTGCCAGCAGCCACTACGGACAGGGAGGACGGACTGAAGCTTTCTTT. Residues: CASSHYGQGGRTEAFF.

This chain links TRBV3-1 (or the pseudogene TRBV3-2) with TRBJ2-1; D is possibly TRBD2 (5 bases). V lost 3 bases and J lost 10, with 13 bases in between. The CDR3 consists of 13 residues. The germline V gene encodes CDR1 LGHDT and CDR2 YNNKEL (reference sequence). Here the CDR3 DNA reads TGTGCCAGCAGCCAGGCCCGGACTCCCGAGCAGTTCTTC. Protein sequence: CASSQARTPEQFF.

This clone was observed a few times. The chain is built from TRBV5-1 and TRBJ1-6; possibly TRBD1 for D (6 bases). The ends were cut back, 1 base at V and 7 bases at J, with 12 bases in the middle. The CDR3 has 15 residues. In germline, CDR1 is SGHRS, CDR2 YFSETQ. The CDR3 sequence: CASSLFWTANSPLHF. The CDR3 nucleotides read TGCGCCAGCAGCTTGTTCTGGACAGCGAATTCACCCCTCCACTTT.

The chain combines TRBV2 with TRBJ1-1; D remains ambiguous. Germline V gene lookup returns CDR1 SNHLY and CDR2 FYNNEI. The length of the CDR3 is 18 residues. Trimming removed 4 bases at V and 0 bases at J, with 21 bases between. The CDR3 DNA sequence: TGTGCCAGCAGTGTCAACCGGGTCCGCGTTAGGTTGAACACTGAAGCTTTCTTT. Its translation is CASSVNRVRVRLNTEAFF. Full variable domain (remainder filled in from reference TRBV2 and TRBJ1-1): EPEVTQTPSHQVTQMGQEVILRCVPISNHLYFYWYRQILGQKVEFLVSFYNNEISEKSEIFDDQFSVERPDGSNFTLKIRSTKLEDSAMYFCASSVNRVRVRLNTEAFFGQGTRLTVV.

The chain has TRBV7-9 and TRBJ1-2, with D possibly TRBD1 on 5 matching bases. This CDR3 contains 16 residues. Per germline, CDR1 SEHNR and CDR2 FQNEAQ (reference sequence). The V and J ends lost 7 bases and 3 bases respectively, with 21 bases between them. CDR3 amino acids: CASISSGQGDDYGYTF. The DNA of the CDR3 is TGTGCCAGCATTTCCTCCGGGCAGGGCGACGACTATGGCTACACCTTC.

The chain is built from TRBV18 and TRBJ2-7; perhaps TRBD1 as D (6 bases). The CDR3 runs 16 residues. Between the trimmed V and J ends, which lost 4 bases and 0 bases, there was a span of 16 bases. CDR1 KGHSH and CDR2 LQKENI come from the germline V gene. CDR3 DNA sequence: TGTGCCAGCTCACGATACAGGGCCCTACGCTCCTACGAGCAGTACTTC. Protein sequence: CASSRYRALRSYEQYF.

The chain carries TRBV19 and TRBJ2-7; the match to TRBD1 covers 7 bases. Unmatched junction bases numbered 6, after V lost 5 bases and J lost 2 bases. This CDR3 comprises 14 residues. Germline-derived CDR1 and CDR2 are LNHDA and SQIVND (reference sequence). CDR3 nucleotides: TGTGCCAGTAGTGCCGGGGACAGCGCCTACGAGCAGTACTTC. As protein: CASSAGDSAYEQYF. The whole variable domain, filled in from reference TRBV19 and TRBJ2-7, reads DGGITQSPKYLFRKEGQNVTLSCEQNLNHDAMYWYRQDPGQGLRLIYYSQIVNDFQKGDIAEGYSVSREKKESFPLTVTSAQKNPTAFYLCASSAGDSAYEQYFGPGTRLTVT.

The rearrangement joins TRBV7-6 to TRBJ2-5; D is unresolved. V lost 1 base to trimming and J lost 1 base, with 10 bases between them. The CDR3 contains 15 residues. Germline loops: CDR1 SGHVS, CDR2 FNYEAQ. The CDR3 nucleotides read TGTGCCAGCAGCTTAGGTCGCCAGTCCCAAGAGACCCAGTACTTC. Translating gives CASSLGRQSQETQYF.

The chain is built from TRBV6-5 and TRBJ2-1; D possibly corresponds to TRBD2 (5 bases). This CDR3 contains 13 residues. Looked up from germline, CDR1 is MNHEY and CDR2 is SVGAGI. V was trimmed by 6 bases and J by 3 bases, leaving 9 bases between them. The CDR3 sequence: CASSIRDYNEQFF. The DNA of the CDR3 is TGTGCCAGCAGCATCCGGGACTACAATGAGCAGTTCTTC.

The table lists this clone with many counts. The chain uses TRBV5-6 and TRBJ1-2, with D tentatively TRBD1 (5 bases). The CDR3 runs to 13 residues. The germline V gene has CDR1 SGHDT and CDR2 YYEEEE. V gave up 0 bases and J gave up 14 bases, with 17 bases separating them. CDR3 sequence: CASSLARSGGSTF. The CDR3 coding sequence is TGTGCCAGCAGCTTGGCCCGAAGTGGGGGGTCAACCTTC.